The 27 T cell receptor beta chains reported below all come from one sample, sequenced in a study of technical replicates of blood from a few donors. Assay used: immunoSEQ multiplex PCR; TCRdb lists only in-frame clones, some missing. The table lists about 97,000 clones, roughly 94% of them singletons, with less than 0.35% in the top ten. Sequenced: T cells isolated from PBMCs. The receptors shown here come from a human donor in good health.

This rearrangement joins TRBV19 to TRBJ2-2; D unclear. The germline CDR1 and CDR2 sequences are LNHDA and SQIVND (reference sequence). This CDR3 has 13 residues. Trimming removed 6 bases at V and 0 bases at J, with 5 bases between. The CDR3 is CASRASNTGELFF. CDR3 bases: TGTGCCAGTAGGGCTTCGAACACCGGGGAGCTGTTTTTT.

This chain uses TRBV19 with TRBJ2-7; a possible D gene is TRBD2 (5 bases). The CDR3 spans 14 residues. V was shortened by 6 bases and J by 4 bases, with 16 bases between the two germline ends. The germline V gene encodes CDR1 LNHDA and CDR2 SQIVND (reference sequence). The CDR3 loop is CASSSGGPGYEQYF. The DNA of the CDR3 is TGTGCCAGTAGCAGCGGCGGCCCTGGGTACGAGCAGTACTTC.

The gene calls are TRBV27 and TRBJ1-2, with 7 bases aligning to TRBD1. The CDR3 sequence is 18 residues long. CDR1 and CDR2 from the germline V gene are MNHEY and SMNVEV (reference sequence). Trimming at V came to 1 base and at J to 6 bases, leaving 17 bases not matched to a gene. The CDR3 is CASSLFYPVRGGGDGYTF. DNA of the CDR3: TGTGCCAGCAGTTTATTCTACCCCGTGAGAGGGGGCGGTGATGGCTACACCTTC.

The chain links TRBV29-1 to TRBJ2-3; D remains ambiguous. The germline V and J ends were trimmed by 4 bases and 2 bases, with 10 bases remaining between them. This CDR3 is built from 13 residues. From germline, CDR1 is SQVTM and CDR2 ANQGSEA. CDR3 coding DNA: TGCAGCGTTGTGGGCAGGCTCACAGATACGCAGTATTTT. It yields the protein CSVVGRLTDTQYF.

The chain recombines TRBV5-6 with TRBJ1-2, with D perhaps TRBD1 (5 bases). Germline V CDR1 and CDR2: SGHDT, YYEEEE. This CDR3 region has 15 residues. V lost 4 bases to trimming and J lost 4 bases, with 17 bases between them. The CDR3 loop is CASSLWGDSRYGYTF. CDR3 DNA: TGTGCCAGCAGCCTCTGGGGGGACTCCCGCTATGGCTACACCTTC.

This clone occurred once. The chain is built from TRBV13 and TRBJ2-1; D gene ambiguous. V dropped 0 bases and J dropped 10 bases, with 10 bases sitting between them. The germline gives CDR1 PRHDT, CDR2 FYEKMQ (reference sequence). This CDR3 is 13 amino acids long. CDR3 amino acids: CASSLGEVPEQFF. CDR3 nucleotides: TGTGCCAGCAGCTTAGGCGAGGTGCCCGAGCAGTTCTTC.

The sample holds one count of this clone. The rearrangement joins TRBV4-2 to TRBJ1-3; TRBD1 agrees at 7 bases. The germline gives CDR1 LGHNA, CDR2 YNFKEQ. J gave up 2 bases and V 0 bases, and 1 base lay outside the gene matches. The CDR3 runs 15 residues. The CDR3 nucleotides read TGTGCCAGCAGCCAAGACGGGACAGCTGGAAACACCATATATTTT. This codes for CASSQDGTAGNTIYF.

The V gene is TRBV6-6, the J gene TRBJ2-7; 9 bases fit TRBD1. Germline V CDR1 and CDR2: MNHNY, SVGAGI (reference sequence). The CDR3 is 15 residues long. V gave up 11 bases and J gave up 12 bases; unmatched junction bases: 23. The CDR3 loop is CAESGQGYGLAVRYF. DNA for the CDR3: TGTGCCGAGTCGGGACAGGGATATGGTCTAGCGGTTCGGTACTTC.

This clone was found once. The V and J genes are TRBV11-2 and TRBJ2-1, with no clear D. Germline loops: CDR1 SGHAT, CDR2 FQNNGV. Trimming shortened V by 2 bases and J by 3 bases, and 8 bases separated the two germline ends. This CDR3 has 14 residues. CDR3 sequence (DNA): TGTGCCAGCAGCTTAACGAGTCGCTACAATGAGCAGTTCTTC. Amino acids: CASSLTSRYNEQFF.

The gene calls are TRBV6-1 and TRBJ1-1; maybe TRBD1 (6 bases). The V end was cut by 2 bases, the J end by 5 bases, with 6 bases between. CDR3 length: 12 residues. In germline, CDR1 is MNHNS, CDR2 SASEGT. CDR3 sequence reads: CASSEQGTEAFF. Here the CDR3 DNA reads TGTGCCAGCAGTGAACAGGGGACTGAAGCTTTCTTT.

V and J are TRBV19 and TRBJ2-2; TRBD2 agrees at 16 bases. Germline CDR1 and CDR2: LNHDA and SQIVND (reference sequence). Unmatched junction bases numbered 9, after V lost 4 bases and J lost 4 bases. The CDR3 contains 19 residues. CDR3 DNA: TGTGCCAGTAGTAAAAAGGGACTAGCGGGGGGGCGGTTCACCGGGGAGCTGTTTTTT. Amino acid sequence: CASSKKGLAGGRFTGELFF.

The chain recombines TRBV11-1 with TRBJ2-1; 9 bases align to TRBD1. Germline V gene data show CDR1 as SGHAT and CDR2 as FQDESV (reference sequence). Trimming cost V 6 bases and J 5 bases; bases outside gene matches: 11. This CDR3 has 16 amino acids. CDR3 loop: CASRPPTGTGNNEQFF. The DNA for the CDR3 is TGTGCCAGCAGACCTCCGACCGGGACAGGGAACAATGAGCAGTTCTTC.

This sequence joins TRBV6-5 and TRBJ1-5, with a weak D call TRBD1 (5 bases). This CDR3 comprises 15 residues. V was shortened by 6 bases and J by 4 bases, with 16 bases between the two germline ends. Germline V lookup: CDR1 MNHEY, CDR2 SVGAGI. CDR3 amino acids: CASSLGHRGNQPQHF. The CDR3 DNA reads TGTGCCAGCAGCCTTGGACACCGGGGGAATCAGCCCCAGCATTTT.

The chain joins TRBV19 to TRBJ2-1, with 8 bases that match TRBD2. Trimming took 10 bases from V and 5 from J; bases not matched to a gene: 7. Per germline, CDR1 LNHDA and CDR2 SQIVND (reference sequence). The CDR3 sequence is 13 residues long. CDR3 in DNA: TGTGCCACTACGACTAGCGCCGACAATGAGCAGTTCTTC. Translating gives CATTTSADNEQFF. Using reference TRBV19 and TRBJ2-1 for the parts outside the CDR3, the full variable domain is DGGITQSPKYLFRKEGQNVTLSCEQNLNHDAMYWYRQDPGQGLRLIYYSQIVNDFQKGDIAEGYSVSREKKESFPLTVTSAQKNPTAFYLCATTTSADNEQFFGPGTRLTVL.

The V call is TRBV28, the J call TRBJ1-1; possibly TRBD1 for D (6 bases). With 3 bases removed from V and 4 bases from J, the gap between germline ends came to 12 bases. The CDR3 loop spans 14 amino acids. Germline CDR1 is MDHEN and CDR2 is SYDVKM. Here the CDR3 reads CASSFLPGATEAFF. The CDR3 DNA reads TGTGCCAGCAGTTTCCTACCAGGGGCCACTGAAGCTTTCTTT. Full variable domain (remainder filled in from reference TRBV28 and TRBJ1-1): DVKVTQSSRYLVKRTGEKVFLECVQDMDHENMFWYRQDPGLGLRLIYFSYDVKMKEKGDIPEGYSVSREKKERFSLILESASTNQTSMYLCASSFLPGATEAFFGQGTRLTVV.

V and J are TRBV15 and TRBJ2-5; 7 bases match TRBD2. The CDR3 has 12 residues. Germline V gene data show CDR1 as LNHNV and CDR2 as YYDKDF (reference sequence). Unmatched junction bases numbered 2, after V lost 5 bases and J lost 5 bases. Here the CDR3 DNA reads TGTGCCACCAGCCAGGGAGGGGAGACCCAGTACTTC. This sequence encodes CATSQGGETQYF. Using reference TRBV15 and TRBJ2-5 for the parts outside the CDR3, the full variable domain is DAMVIQNPRYQVTQFGKPVTLSCSQTLNHNVMYWYQQKSSQAPKLLFHYYDKDFNNEADTPDNFQSRRPNTSFCFLDIRSPGLGDTAMYLCATSQGGETQYFGPGTRLLVL.

The chain carries TRBV5-1 and TRBJ2-7; tentative D call: TRBD2 (5 bases). CDR3 length: 12 amino acids. V was pared by 7 bases and J by 7 bases, with 15 bases between. CDR1 SGHRS and CDR2 YFSETQ come from the germline V gene. CDR3 sequence (DNA): TGCGCCAGCTCGACTAACGCCATGGAGCAGTACTTC. Translating gives CASSTNAMEQYF. Full variable domain (missing parts from reference TRBV5-1 and TRBJ2-7): KAGVTQTPRYLIKTRGQQVTLSCSPISGHRSVSWYQQTPGQGLQFLFEYFSETQRNKGNFPGRFSGRQFSNSRSEMNVSTLELGDSALYLCASSTNAMEQYFGPGTRLTVT.

The rearrangement uses TRBV7-8 and TRBJ2-7, with a weak D call TRBD2 (6 bases). The CDR3 has 14 residues. Germline V gene data show CDR1 as SGHVS and CDR2 as FQNEAQ. V lost 5 bases to trimming and J lost 4 bases, with 15 bases between them. CDR3 residues: CASSLRDSEYEQYF. The CDR3 DNA follows: TGTGCCAGCAGCCTTAGGGACTCAGAATACGAGCAGTACTTC.

This chain joins TRBV6-5 and TRBJ2-1, with D tentatively TRBD2 (5 bases). CDR1 and CDR2 (germline): MNHEY, SVGAGI. The CDR3 consists of 15 residues. Trimming shortened V by 4 bases and J by 0 bases, and 10 bases separated the two germline ends. DNA of the CDR3: TGTGCCAGCAGTTTTAGCGAGAGCTCCTACAATGAGCAGTTCTTC. Translating it yields CASSFSESSYNEQFF.

This clone was observed once. This chain joins TRBV28 and TRBJ2-7, with TRBD2 as a possible D gene (5 bases). V was cut by 10 bases and J by 2 bases, with 15 bases left in between. The CDR3 extends over 13 amino acids. Germline CDR1 reads MDHEN; CDR2 reads SYDVKM. In DNA, the CDR3 is TGTGCCACCTGCCCCGGGGATCCCTACGAGCAGTACTTC. Amino acid sequence: CATCPGDPYEQYF.

The CDR3 DNA is TGTGCCAGCAGCTCACAAATGGGCAATCAGCCCCAGCATTTT. Translation: CASSSQMGNQPQHF. The V gene is TRBV7-9, the J gene TRBJ1-5; D remains ambiguous. Germline CDR1 reads SEHNR; CDR2 reads FQNEAQ (reference sequence). The CDR3 totals 14 residues. V gave up 4 bases and J gave up 2 bases, with 9 bases separating them.

J is TRBJ2-2 and V is TRBV9, with no clear D. CDR1 and CDR2 from the germline V gene are SGDLS and YYNGEE. V gave up 2 bases and J gave up 4 bases, with 12 bases separating them. The CDR3 covers 15 residues. The CDR3 sequence is CASSVSGSSTGELFF. Written as DNA, the CDR3 is TGTGCCAGCAGCGTGTCGGGTTCCAGCACCGGGGAGCTGTTTTTT. The full variable domain, completed using reference TRBV9 and TRBJ2-2, is DSGVTQTPKHLITATGQRVTLRCSPRSGDLSVYWYQQSLDQGLQFLIQYYNGEERAKGNILERFSAQQFPDLHSELNLSSLELGDSALYFCASSVSGSSTGELFFGEGSRLTVL.

This clone has more than one count but fewer than ten. Other DNA sequences in the sample encode the same CDR3. The V call is TRBV11-2, the J call TRBJ1-2; no reliable D call. V was trimmed by 0 bases and J by 4 bases, leaving 9 bases between them. Per the germline V gene, CDR1 is SGHAT and CDR2 is FQNNGV. The CDR3 extends over 14 amino acids. In DNA, the CDR3 is TGTGCCAGCAGCTTAGACATAGGAGGCTATGGCTACACCTTC. Translation: CASSLDIGGYGYTF.

This chain links TRBV9 with TRBJ2-1; 10 bases line up with TRBD2. Germline V gene lookup returns CDR1 SGDLS and CDR2 YYNGEE. This CDR3 has 15 amino acids. V lost 4 bases to trimming and J lost 0 bases; unmatched junction nucleotides: 1. The CDR3 loop is CASSSSGSSYNEQFF. In DNA form, the CDR3 reads TGTGCCAGCAGCTCTAGCGGGAGCTCCTACAATGAGCAGTTCTTC.

The rearrangement joins TRBV6-6 to TRBJ2-7, with 11 bases fitting TRBD1. The CDR3 has 14 amino acids. The J segment lost 5 bases and the V segment lost 2 bases, leaving 2 bases of the junction unmatched. CDR1 and CDR2 from the germline V gene are MNHNY and SVGAGI (reference sequence). For the CDR3, the DNA is TGTGCCAGCAGTTACCCGGACAGGGGGCACGAGCAGTACTTC. As protein: CASSYPDRGHEQYF.

The chain joins TRBV19 to TRBJ1-5; D may be TRBD1 (6 bases). The CDR3 consists of 12 residues. Trimming stripped 3 bases from V and 7 bases from J, with 7 bases between. CDR1 is LNHDA and CDR2 is SQIVND in the germline V gene (reference sequence). CDR3 DNA: TGTGCCAGTAGTATTGGGGGCCAGCCCCAGCATTTT. Amino acids: CASSIGGQPQHF.

Concerning this clone: The junction departs from the called germline gene at one end, perhaps through a read error. The gene calls are TRBV28 and TRBJ2-3; the match to TRBD1 covers 8 bases. CDR3 length: 15 amino acids. Germline loops: CDR1 MDHEN, CDR2 SYDVKM. In nucleotides, the CDR3 is TGTGCCAGCAGTTTATCGTCAGGGGGCACGGATACGCAGTATTTT. Translated, it gives CASSLSSGGTDTQYF.